This entry describes one T cell receptor (beta chain). No antigen is known for it. There are no base qualities to consult, and no much larger clone falls within one base. The germline V gene supplies CDR1 MDHEN and CDR2 SYDVKM. V drops 7 bases and J drops 2 bases, leaving 18 bases in between. The CDR3 holds 16 amino acids from the cysteine to the phenylalanine. Just CDR3 DNA is preserved here, 48 bases in frame from base 1. The 39 donors, aged about 6 to 95 years, were systemically healthy Caucasian individuals from Russia. Roughly 9 milliliters of peripheral blood were drawn from each donor into EDTA-treated Vacutainer tubes. Ficoll-Paque density-gradient centrifugation was used to isolate PBMCs, with at least 7 million per sample. Trizol reagent was used to extract total RNA from the PBMCs, yielding at least 6 micrograms per sample. For every donor, flow cytometry on a PBMC aliquot measured the percentage of naive CD45RAhigh/CD27high T cells.

The sample is drawn from a study of blood T cells in healthy people across ages (dated by TCRdb to 2015 to 2017). Some background on the complete study: In model experiments, template switching captured about one uniquely barcoded TCR beta cDNA molecule for every two T cells. Using deep sequencing normalized with unique cDNA molecular identifiers, the study measured how TCR beta repertoire diversity changes with age. Donors were grouped into four age groups: young (average roughly 17 years), middle-aged (around 39), aged (around 56) and long-lived (about 82). Two additional independent replicas of 1 million unique cDNA reads from the same blood draw were analyzed for two donors (one aged 18 to 29 and one aged 80 or older).

The paper as a whole reports these results and caveats: Conclusive comparison of naive and antigen-experienced compartments was prevented by the profiling of bulk unsorted PBMCs. Observed TCR beta diversity per million T cells fell roughly linearly with age, and a significant reduction was already apparent by age about 38. Estimates of total diversity based on one million sequenced T cells were considered lower bounds and underestimates. Observed TCR beta diversity correlated strongly with the percentage of naive T cells measured by flow cytometry. The long-lived group showed more naive CD4+ T cells, fewer expanded clones and increased TCR diversity than the aged group, suggesting age selection. Because donor CMV infection status was unknown, age-related changes in expanded clonotypes were potentially confounded.

The library was obtained by 5' RACE. The listed sequencing device is Illumina HiSeq 2500. The second PCR ran for roughly 7 to 12 cycles and used a J-beta primer mix along with a sample-barcoded 5' primer. Each TCR beta cDNA molecule received a unique molecular identifier from a template-switch 5' adaptor carrying 12 random nucleotides. Each sample yielded at least 2.5 million CDR3-containing paired-end reads. The Mint cDNA synthesis kit, primed by a TRBC-specific oligonucleotide, was used to synthesize first-strand cDNA from all RNA. Following uracil-DNA glycosylase treatment, a first 18-cycle PCR with universal primers M1SS and BC2_uni_R was performed on all cDNA. As for the authors' bioinformatics: Each sample was normalized by randomly selecting 1 million high-quality reads, each carrying a distinct molecular identifier. Instead of being binned into consensus sequences, reads with shared molecular identifiers were discarded. MiTCR, run with a Q25 quality threshold and the strictest error-elimination algorithm, handled CDR3 identification, clonotype clustering and error correction. A nonparametric unseen species model using Euler transformation provided a lower-bound estimate of total TCR beta diversity. In TCRdb, the public reads were trimmed at Q25 with fastp and aligned with MiXCR, with productive beta chains retained. Rows with one shared CDR3 protein collapse into an entry with the most common genes and DNA. The authors' filters were not applied to this entry. The sample records about 800,000 distinct CDR3 sequences, 25% of which are singletons. The ten largest make up 3.7% of the sample.

These data were also reused for a study on T cells of mothers and their children. The second publication reports: The donors were nine systemically healthy Caucasian individuals, made up of three mothers and their six children. cDNA synthesis used all of the extracted RNA, with 1.5 ug of RNA in each 15 ul reaction. In the second PCR, sample barcodes and 2-4 random nucleotides were introduced via the M1S primer. Over 8 million TCR beta CDR3 reads were obtained for each mother, and millions of reads were obtained for each child. TCR recombination output is similarly shaped by thymic selection in related and unrelated pairs, with a minor effect exerted by inherited differences. Normalized repertoire overlap in related mother-child pairs was always slightly higher than in unrelated mother-child pairs, but the difference was never significant. With a sensitivity of approximately 100 clones per million clonotypes, no persistent microchimeric T cell clones were detected. Deep NGS was used in the study to compare the TCR beta repertoires of mothers and children and to look for features that separate related mother-child pairs from unrelated individuals. The mean age was about 40 +/- 4 years for the mothers and approximately 11 +/- 4 years for the children. Libraries were sequenced on Illumina HiSeq 2000 with 100+100 nt paired-end reads after adapter ligation with NEBNext reagents. To prevent cross-contamination, the mother and child libraries were prepared a month apart and were sequenced in separate runs. Between 500,000 and 2,000,000 distinct TCR beta clonotypes were identified per donor. Naive TCR beta clonotypes were estimated from low-frequency clonotypes matched to each donor's FACS-determined naive share, without sorting.

This clonotype originated in a boy aged 5-17 years in good health. The rearrangement joined TRBV28 to TRBJ1-3; the best D guess is TRBD1, with 5 bases matching. The sequenced sample was blood. The sequence in DNA is TGTGCCAGCACCCCGGGGGGACGAGGAGCTGGAAACACCATATATTTT. It encodes CASTPGGRGAGNTIYF.